One and the same sample provided the 20 T cell receptor beta chains below, sequenced in a study of T cells in pancreatic ductal adenocarcinoma. Generated by immunoSEQ multiplex PCR, the TCRdb table keeps only in-frame clones and is missing some. The sample lists approximately 97,000 clones; roughly 95% were seen once. Selected pancreatic ductal adenocarcinoma patients had undergone surgery without neoadjuvant therapy. Source material: PBMCs. The receptors stem from a human donor with pancreatic ductal adenocarcinoma.

The chain carries TRBV18 and TRBJ2-7; possibly TRBD2 for D (6 bases). Germline values: CDR1 KGHSH, CDR2 LQKENI. The CDR3 sequence is 13 residues long. Trimming shortened V by 3 bases and J by 6 bases, and 12 bases separated the two germline ends. CDR3 sequence: CASSPIGSLEQYF. The DNA of the CDR3 is TGTGCCAGCTCACCTATCGGGAGTCTCGAGCAGTACTTC. Full variable domain (missing parts from reference TRBV18 and TRBJ2-7): NAGVMQNPRHLVRRRGQEARLRCSPMKGHSHVYWYRQLPEEGLKFMVYLQKENIIDESGMPKERFSAEFPKEGPSILRIQQVVRGDSAAYFCASSPIGSLEQYFGPGTRLTVT.

The V call is TRBV18, the J call TRBJ2-7; no definite D call. V was clipped by 6 bases and J by 3 bases, with 6 bases between them. CDR3 length: 11 residues. CDR1 is KGHSH and CDR2 is LQKENI in the germline V gene. The CDR3 region has the DNA TGTGCCAGCTCCCCTCTCTACGAGCAGTACTTC. It encodes CASSPLYEQYF.

This chain links TRBV7-9 with TRBJ2-7; 8 nucleotides line up with TRBD1. The V and J ends lost 5 bases and 3 bases, in that order; junction bases with no gene match: 6. The germline V gene has CDR1 SEHNR and CDR2 FQNEAQ (reference sequence). CDR3 length: 14 residues. The CDR3 DNA reads TGTGCCAGCAGCCGCGGACAGGGTTTCTACGAGCAGTACTTC. Translating it yields CASSRGQGFYEQYF.

The chain couples TRBV7-3 to TRBJ2-1; 7 bases align to TRBD2. This CDR3 has 15 residues. The germline gives CDR1 SGHTA, CDR2 FQGTGA. V trimming: 4 bases; J trimming: 4 bases; junction bases outside the gene matches: 7. DNA of the CDR3: TGTGCCAGCAGCTACTATAGCGGGCGGTACAATGAGCAGTTCTTC. Translated, it gives CASSYYSGRYNEQFF. Filled out from reference TRBV7-3 and TRBJ2-1, the complete variable domain reads GAGVSQTPSNKVTEKGKYVELRCDPISGHTALYWYRQSLGQGPEFLIYFQGTGAADDSGLPNDRFFAVRPEGSVSTLKIQRTERGDSAVYLCASSYYSGRYNEQFFGPGTRLTVL.

This rearrangement joins TRBV7-2 to TRBJ2-7; D gene unclear. V lost 1 base, J lost 7 bases, and 11 bases lay in between. CDR1 and CDR2 (germline): SGHTA, FQGNSA. CDR3 length: 13 residues. The CDR3 coding sequence is TGTGCCAGCAGCTTAGTAACGAGTCGGGAGCAGTACTTC. It specifies CASSLVTSREQYF.

V and J are TRBV11-2 and TRBJ2-3, with D maybe TRBD2 (6 bases). CDR1 is SGHAT and CDR2 is FQNNGV in the germline V gene. This CDR3 comprises 15 residues. The V end lost 3 bases, the J end lost 6 bases, and 16 bases lay between the germline ends. This CDR3 reads CASSLAGGEYDTQYF. The DNA for the CDR3 is TGTGCCAGCAGCTTGGCCGGAGGGGAGTACGATACGCAGTATTTT.

This clone has only one observation. The chain is built from TRBV19 and TRBJ2-6; D possibly corresponds to TRBD1 (6 bases). Trimming took 6 bases from V and 0 from J, leaving 12 bases between them. This CDR3 region has 16 residues. Germline CDR1 LNHDA, CDR2 SQIVND (reference sequence). CDR3 amino acids: CASSPDSNSGANVLTF. As DNA, the CDR3 is TGTGCCAGTAGCCCGGACAGCAACTCTGGGGCCAACGTCCTGACTTTC. Based on the CDR3 plus reference TRBV19 and TRBJ2-6, the full variable domain is DGGITQSPKYLFRKEGQNVTLSCEQNLNHDAMYWYRQDPGQGLRLIYYSQIVNDFQKGDIAEGYSVSREKKESFPLTVTSAQKNPTAFYLCASSPDSNSGANVLTFGAGSRLTVL.

This sequence joins TRBV5-6 and TRBJ2-7; D is undetermined. Trimming removed 1 base at V and 0 bases at J, with 8 bases between. CDR3 length equals 14 residues. The germline V gene has CDR1 SGHDT and CDR2 YYEEEE. CDR3 bases: TGTGCCAGCAGCTTGCTACAGAGCTCCTACGAGCAGTACTTC. Its protein product is CASSLLQSSYEQYF.

The chain is built from TRBV30 and TRBJ2-1; 12 bases agree with TRBD2. The CDR3 loop spans 15 amino acids. V lost 5 bases and J lost 8; bases outside the gene matches: 10. CDR1 GTSNPN and CDR2 SVGIG come from the germline V gene (reference sequence). CDR3: CAWSSGRAYRDEQFF. Here the CDR3 DNA reads TGTGCCTGGTCTAGCGGGAGGGCATATAGGGATGAGCAGTTCTTC. The variable domain in full, with the rest retrieved from reference TRBV30 and TRBJ2-1, is SQTIHQWPATLVQPVGSPLSLECTVEGTSNPNLYWYRQAAGRGLQLLFYSVGIGQISSEVPQNLSASRPQDRQFILSSKKLLLSDSGFYLCAWSSGRAYRDEQFFGPGTRLTVL.

The chain has TRBV4-2 and TRBJ2-2, with 10 bases aligning to TRBD2. Trimming took 0 bases from V and 7 from J; bases not matched to a gene: 8. The CDR3 is 17 amino acids. Germline V gene lookup returns CDR1 LGHNA and CDR2 YNFKEQ. The CDR3 nucleotides read TGTGCCAGCAGCCAAGACCCTAGCGGGAGTCTTTTCGGGGAGCTGTTTTTT. The encoded protein is CASSQDPSGSLFGELFF.

J is TRBJ2-7 and V is TRBV5-4; maybe TRBD1 (6 bases). Germline assignment: CDR1 SGHNT and CDR2 YYREEE (reference sequence). V was shortened by 2 bases and J by 2 bases, with 14 bases between the two germline ends. This CDR3 is 15 amino acids long. In DNA, the CDR3 is TGTGCCAGCAGCTTCGGATCGGACAGCACCTACGAGCAGTACTTC. This codes for CASSFGSDSTYEQYF.

The chain couples TRBV7-2 to TRBJ1-1; 9 nucleotides match TRBD1. V lost 6 bases, J lost 6 bases, and 8 bases stayed unmatched. The CDR3 covers 14 residues. Germline lookup yields CDR1 SGHTA and CDR2 FQGNSA. For the CDR3, the DNA is TGTGCCAGCAGTCATAACAGGGGGCTGTCTGAAGCTTTCTTT. This translates into CASSHNRGLSEAFF.

The chain joins TRBV6-1 to TRBJ2-7, with D possibly being TRBD2 (5 bases). The CDR3 has 14 residues. Trimming took off 0 bases at V and 5 bases at J, with 11 bases between the two ends. The V gene's germline CDR1 is MNHNS and CDR2 SASEGT. CDR3 nucleotide sequence: TGTGCCAGCAGTGAAGCGCGAGGGAAAAACGAGCAGTACTTC. The encoded protein is CASSEARGKNEQYF.

This clone was observed once. This rearrangement joins TRBV5-1 to TRBJ1-1, with 8 bases aligning to TRBD1. The V and J ends lost 0 bases and 1 base, in that order; junction bases with no gene match: 2. CDR3 size: 15 residues. Germline-derived CDR1 and CDR2 are SGHRS and YFSETQ. The CDR3 sequence is CASSLAGTGNTEAFF. DNA of the CDR3: TGCGCCAGCAGCTTGGCCGGGACAGGGAACACTGAAGCTTTCTTT.

The CDR3 protein is CASSPMGGKEGYTF. CDR3 bases: TGCGCCAGCAGCCCTATGGGGGGGAAGGAGGGCTACACCTTC. V and J are TRBV4-3 and TRBJ1-2, with TRBD1 as a possible D gene (5 bases). The CDR3 consists of 14 residues. Trimming removed 4 bases from V and 8 bases from J, with 17 bases in between. Per the germline V gene, CDR1 is LGHNA and CDR2 is YSLEER.

The rearrangement links TRBV5-1 to TRBJ1-2, with a tentative D call TRBD1 (6 bases). The CDR3 has 16 amino acids. Germline values: CDR1 SGHRS, CDR2 YFSETQ. V lost 2 bases, J lost 7 bases, and 21 bases lay in between. CDR3 protein: CASSFGPGAEMGGYTF. DNA of the CDR3: TGCGCCAGCAGCTTTGGGCCAGGGGCAGAGATGGGTGGCTACACCTTC.

The rearrangement uses TRBV30 and TRBJ2-7, with a possible D match to TRBD1 (5 bases). Germline V CDR1 and CDR2: GTSNPN, SVGIG (reference sequence). Trimming cost V 0 bases and J 8 bases, with 14 bases left between them. The CDR3 runs 13 residues. This chain's CDR3 is CAWSVQAGGQQYF. CDR3 nucleotides: TGTGCCTGGAGTGTACAGGCAGGTGGTCAGCAGTACTTC.

The chain employs TRBV6-6 and TRBJ2-5; a weak D match, TRBD2 (5 bases). Germline V lookup: CDR1 MNHNY, CDR2 SVGAGI (reference sequence). Trimming removed 4 bases from V and 3 bases from J, with 12 bases in between. This CDR3 is 14 amino acids long. This CDR3 is CASSSRTREETQYF. In DNA form, the CDR3 reads TGTGCCAGCAGTTCGCGGACGAGGGAAGAGACCCAGTACTTC.

The table lists this clone with a count of one. This sequence joins TRBV7-2 and TRBJ2-7; D remains unclear. The CDR3 spans 13 residues. V was trimmed by 1 base and J by 7 bases, leaving 11 bases between them. Germline CDR1 is SGHTA and CDR2 is FQGNSA. The CDR3 bases are TGTGCCAGCAGCTTAGGCCCGGGTCGAGAGCAGTACTTC. Translation gives CASSLGPGREQYF.

The CDR3 reads CSVEGAGHRYYEQYF. In DNA form, the CDR3 reads TGCAGCGTTGAAGGGGCAGGGCACAGGTACTACGAGCAGTACTTC. The chain links TRBV29-1 to TRBJ2-7, with a tentative D call TRBD1 (5 bases). The CDR3 consists of 15 residues. Germline CDR1 and CDR2: SQVTM and ANQGSEA. Trimming stripped 1 base from V and 3 bases from J, with 16 bases between.